Following are 27 T cell receptor beta chains from one sample sequenced in a study of CD8 T cells in Susac syndrome. Reverse transcription used roughly 0.5 to 1 ug RNA and random hexamers. TCRdb reprocessed the immunoSEQ multiplex PCR reads with MiXCR, giving one entry per CDR3 protein. The sample records 140,000 or so distinct CDR3 sequences, roughly 95% being singletons. What was sequenced was CD4+ T cells from PBMCs. Receptor source: a human donor with Susac syndrome.

The chain uses TRBV5-1 and TRBJ2-2; 7 bases map to TRBD1. The J segment lost 3 bases and the V segment lost 0 bases, leaving 8 bases of the junction unmatched. Germline assignment: CDR1 SGHRS and CDR2 YFSETQ. CDR3 length: 17 residues. The CDR3 reads CASSLAGRGRDTGELFF. CDR3 in DNA: TGCGCCAGCAGCTTGGCCGGTAGGGGGCGCGACACCGGGGAGCTGTTTTTT.

CDR3 amino acids: CASSQDIPGAGYYNEQFF. The CDR3 coding sequence is TGTGCCAGCAGCCAAGATATCCCAGGAGCGGGGTACTACAATGAGCAGTTCTTC. The rearrangement links TRBV4-2 to TRBJ2-1; the match to TRBD2 covers 7 bases. V was pared by 0 bases and J by 3 bases, with 11 bases of the junction left unmatched. CDR3 length: 18 residues. Germline V lookup: CDR1 LGHNA, CDR2 YNFKEQ.

V usage is TRBV2 and J usage is TRBJ2-7; the D gene is possibly TRBD1 (6 bases). The CDR3 loop spans 14 amino acids. CDR1 SNHLY and CDR2 FYNNEI come from the germline V gene. The V end was cut by 4 bases, the J end by 2 bases, with 12 bases between. CDR3 residues: CASSGLDRTYEQYF. Here the CDR3 DNA reads TGTGCCAGCAGTGGGCTAGACAGGACCTACGAGCAGTACTTC.

This clonotype was observed once. The chain has TRBV6-6 and TRBJ2-1; 7 bases agree with TRBD1. Germline V gene sequence: CDR1 MNHNY, CDR2 SVGAGI (reference sequence). The ends lost 6 bases at V and 5 bases at J; junction bases unmatched: 13. This CDR3 has 16 amino acids. The CDR3 loop is CASSPRGSTIHNEQFF. The CDR3 DNA sequence: TGTGCCAGCAGCCCCAGGGGGTCCACAATCCACAATGAGCAGTTCTTC.

The chain has TRBV20-1 and TRBJ1-3; TRBD1 is a possible D gene (5 bases). The CDR3 length is 16 residues. Per the germline V gene, CDR1 is DFQATT and CDR2 is SNEGSKA (reference sequence). V was clipped by 1 base and J by 2 bases, with 15 bases between them. The CDR3 DNA reads TGCAGTGCTAGAGGGGACCGTTTTCGCCCTGGAAACACCATATATTTT. This sequence encodes CSARGDRFRPGNTIYF.

The genes are TRBV6-5 and TRBJ1-3; TRBD1 matches 8 bases. Germline V gene lookup returns CDR1 MNHEY and CDR2 SVGAGI. With 6 bases clipped from V and 5 bases from J, the junction kept 6 bases outside the gene matches. The CDR3 loop spans 14 amino acids. CDR3 residues: CASSLDRARNTIYF. CDR3 coding DNA: TGTGCCAGCAGCCTGGACAGGGCCAGAAACACCATATATTTT.

This chain connects TRBV4-1 to TRBJ2-2, with D possibly TRBD1 on 5 matching bases. Germline CDR1 reads MGHRA; CDR2 reads YSYEKL. The V gene lost 3 bases and the J gene lost 6 bases, with 14 bases spanning the gap. The length of the CDR3 is 15 residues. CDR3 sequence reads: CASSQVQGLAGELFF. For the CDR3, the DNA is TGCGCCAGCAGCCAGGTCCAGGGCCTTGCCGGGGAGCTGTTTTTT.

This chain uses TRBV9 with TRBJ2-3; the match to TRBD1 covers 8 bases. CDR1 SGDLS and CDR2 YYNGEE come from the germline V gene. This CDR3 has 15 residues. V shed 4 bases and J 4 bases; nucleotides not matched to a gene: 8. As DNA, the CDR3 is TGTGCCAGCAGCCCGGGGACAGGAACACCAGATACGCAGTATTTT. Its protein product is CASSPGTGTPDTQYF.

The chain links TRBV29-1 to TRBJ1-1, with D maybe TRBD1 (5 bases). The V end lost 8 bases, the J end lost 0 bases, and 22 bases lay between the germline ends. The CDR3 is made up of 16 amino acids. Looked up from germline, CDR1 is SQVTM and CDR2 is ANQGSEA. The chain's CDR3 is CSTVRAKALMNTEAFF. As DNA, the CDR3 is TGCAGCACAGTCAGGGCCAAAGCTCTCATGAACACTGAAGCTTTCTTT.

The CDR3 is CASSPRDRAYEQYF. Written as DNA, the CDR3 is TGTGCCAGCAGTCCTCGGGACAGGGCCTACGAGCAGTACTTC. The V call is TRBV6-5, the J call TRBJ2-7; the match to TRBD1 covers 9 bases. CDR1 is MNHEY and CDR2 is SVGAGI in the germline V gene. The V and J ends lost 5 bases and 2 bases, in that order; junction bases with no gene match: 4. There are 14 residues in the CDR3.

The chain employs TRBV19 and TRBJ2-1; no definite D call. The CDR3 has 14 amino acids. Germline CDR1 and CDR2: LNHDA and SQIVND (reference sequence). Between the trimmed V and J ends, which lost 5 bases and 0 bases, there was a span of 8 bases. The CDR3 here is CASSWSASYNEQFF. The CDR3 region has the DNA TGTGCCAGTAGTTGGTCAGCCTCCTACAATGAGCAGTTCTTC.

V is TRBV4-1 and J is TRBJ2-4, with D perhaps TRBD2 (5 bases). This CDR3 spans 17 amino acids. The ends were cut back, 1 base at V and 1 base at J, with 14 bases in the middle. Germline CDR1 reads MGHRA; CDR2 reads YSYEKL. CDR3 nucleotide sequence: TGCGCCAGCAGCCAAGCCCTAGCCGACGGGGCCAAAAACATTCAGTACTTC. This translates into CASSQALADGAKNIQYF.

This chain links TRBV25-1 with TRBJ2-5; D remains ambiguous. The germline V and J ends were trimmed by 8 bases and 5 bases, with 15 bases remaining between them. CDR3 length: 13 residues. CDR1 and CDR2 (germline): MGHDK, SYGVNS. The CDR3 DNA reads as TGTGCCAGCTCGACTGCGCAAGGGGAGACCCAGTACTTC. Its protein is CASSTAQGETQYF.

The chain is built from TRBV20-1 and TRBJ1-4, with 9 bases lining up with TRBD1. From germline, CDR1 is DFQATT and CDR2 SNEGSKA (reference sequence). Trimming at V came to 3 bases and at J to 5 bases, leaving 7 bases not matched to a gene. CDR3 size: 15 residues. In DNA, the CDR3 is TGCAGTGCTAGGCGTTTGGGGACAGGGAATGAAAAACTGTTTTTT. This encodes CSARRLGTGNEKLFF.

This clonotype was observed once. J is TRBJ2-3 and V is TRBV20-1; D call uncertain. This CDR3 has 14 amino acids. Germline CDR1 and CDR2: DFQATT and SNEGSKA (reference sequence). V was cut by 1 base and J by 0 bases, with 8 bases left in between. CDR3 DNA sequence: TGCAGTGCTAGAGCCCTAGTGAGCACAGATACGCAGTATTTT. It codes for CSARALVSTDTQYF.

The V gene is TRBV20-1, the J gene TRBJ2-1; a possible D gene is TRBD2 (5 bases). Germline V gene data show CDR1 as DFQATT and CDR2 as SNEGSKA (reference sequence). This CDR3 is 14 amino acids long. CDR3 sequence: CSGLRAESVHEQFF. DNA for the CDR3: TGCAGCGGATTGAGGGCCGAGTCAGTTCATGAGCAGTTCTTC.

This chain links TRBV7-9 with TRBJ2-1, with D tentatively TRBD2 (5 bases). With 5 bases removed from V and 1 base from J, the gap between germline ends came to 12 bases. Germline-derived CDR1 and CDR2 are SEHNR and FQNEAQ (reference sequence). This CDR3 region has 15 residues. CDR3 residues: CASSLGLASYNEQFF. In nucleotides, the CDR3 is TGTGCCAGCAGCCTCGGACTGGCTTCCTACAATGAGCAGTTCTTC.

The V call is TRBV7-2, the J call TRBJ2-5; perhaps TRBD2 as D (6 bases). Between the trimmed V and J ends, which lost 5 bases and 5 bases, there was a span of 12 bases. Per the germline V gene, CDR1 is SGHTA and CDR2 is FQGNSA. The CDR3 runs to 13 residues. The CDR3 sequence: CASSARETETQYF. The CDR3 coding sequence is TGTGCCAGCAGCGCCCGGGAGACGGAGACCCAGTACTTC.

The chain recombines TRBV5-1 with TRBJ2-2, with D possibly TRBD2 on 6 matching bases. The CDR3 is made up of 16 amino acids. V was trimmed by 2 bases and J by 0 bases, leaving 11 bases between them. The germline gives CDR1 SGHRS, CDR2 YFSETQ. The CDR3 here is CASSFERVSNTGELFF. The CDR3 coding sequence is TGCGCCAGCAGCTTCGAGCGGGTATCGAACACCGGGGAGCTGTTTTTT.

The chain combines TRBV6-5 with TRBJ1-3; D is unresolved. There are 15 residues in the CDR3. V was cut by 4 bases and J by 0 bases, with 10 bases left in between. Per the germline V gene, CDR1 is MNHEY and CDR2 is SVGAGI. The CDR3 sequence is CASSSPANSGNTIYF. CDR3 bases: TGTGCCAGCAGTTCCCCGGCCAACTCTGGAAACACCATATATTTT.

This chain uses TRBV3-1 with TRBJ1-1; D remains ambiguous. The V gene's germline CDR1 is LGHDT and CDR2 YNNKEL (reference sequence). Trimming shortened V by 0 bases and J by 0 bases, and 5 bases separated the two germline ends. This CDR3 has 14 amino acids. For the CDR3, the DNA is TGTGCCAGCAGCCAAGAGTATCTGAACACTGAAGCTTTCTTT. It is translated as CASSQEYLNTEAFF. The variable domain in full, with the rest retrieved from reference TRBV3-1 and TRBJ1-1, is DTAVSQTPKYLVTQMGNDKSIKCEQNLGHDTMYWYKQDSKKFLKIMFSYNNKELIINETVPNRFSPKSPDKAHLNLHINSLELGDSAVYFCASSQEYLNTEAFFGQGTRLTVV.

The V call is TRBV7-7, the J call TRBJ2-1; 15 bases are shared with TRBD2. The CDR3 is 16 residues long. In germline, CDR1 is SSHAT, CDR2 FNYEAQ (reference sequence). V lost 3 bases and J lost 5; bases outside the gene matches: 2. CDR3 nucleotides: TGTGCCAGCAGCTTCGGACTAGCGGGGGGGCACAATGAGCAGTTCTTC. It is translated as CASSFGLAGGHNEQFF. The whole variable domain, remainder taken from reference TRBV7-7 and TRBJ2-1, is GAGVSQSPRYKVTKRGQDVTLRCDPISSHATLYWYQQALGQGPEFLTYFNYEAQPDKSGLPSDRFSAERPEGSISTLTIQRTEQRDSAMYRCASSFGLAGGHNEQFFGPGTRLTVL.

The chain employs TRBV21-1 and TRBJ1-1. TRBV21-1 represents a pseudogene. The CDR3 loop spans 13 amino acids. CDR3 bases: TGTGCCAGCAGCAAACCCGTGAACACTGAAGCTTTCTTT. Translation: CASSKPVNTEAFF.

This sequence joins TRBV7-8 and TRBJ2-7, with D possibly being TRBD1 (6 bases). Trimming shortened V by 1 base and J by 5 bases, and 18 bases separated the two germline ends. The CDR3 sequence is 16 residues long. Germline CDR1 SGHVS, CDR2 FQNEAQ. In DNA, the CDR3 is TGTGCCAGCAGCTTAGTCGGGCTGGCAGGGGCCCACGAGCAGTACTTC. This sequence encodes CASSLVGLAGAHEQYF.

The chain is built from TRBV19 and TRBJ1-5; TRBD1 matches at 7 bases. Losses at the gene ends were 4 bases for V and 3 bases for J; bases not matched to a gene: 6. The CDR3 contains 15 residues. Germline V gives CDR1 LNHDA, CDR2 SQIVND (reference sequence). The CDR3 DNA is TGTGCCAGTAGTAATCCGGGACAGATCAATCAGCCCCAGCATTTT. Its translation: CASSNPGQINQPQHF.

The V gene is TRBV4-1, the J gene TRBJ1-4, with 7 bases lining up with TRBD1. Germline loops: CDR1 MGHRA, CDR2 YSYEKL. The CDR3 runs 14 residues. Trimming removed 5 bases from V and 4 bases from J; junction bases left unmatched: 4. For the CDR3, the DNA is TGCGCCAGCAGCTCTACAGGGGTTAATGAAAAACTGTTTTTT. This sequence encodes CASSSTGVNEKLFF.

V is TRBV9 and J is TRBJ2-5; 8 nucleotides agree with TRBD2. Germline CDR1 SGDLS, CDR2 YYNGEE. The CDR3 totals 16 residues. With V trimmed by 0 bases and J by 5 bases, 9 bases remained unmatched. DNA for the CDR3: TGTGCCAGCAGCGTAGCTCCCGCGGGGGGCGGGGAGACCCAGTACTTC. It encodes CASSVAPAGGGETQYF.